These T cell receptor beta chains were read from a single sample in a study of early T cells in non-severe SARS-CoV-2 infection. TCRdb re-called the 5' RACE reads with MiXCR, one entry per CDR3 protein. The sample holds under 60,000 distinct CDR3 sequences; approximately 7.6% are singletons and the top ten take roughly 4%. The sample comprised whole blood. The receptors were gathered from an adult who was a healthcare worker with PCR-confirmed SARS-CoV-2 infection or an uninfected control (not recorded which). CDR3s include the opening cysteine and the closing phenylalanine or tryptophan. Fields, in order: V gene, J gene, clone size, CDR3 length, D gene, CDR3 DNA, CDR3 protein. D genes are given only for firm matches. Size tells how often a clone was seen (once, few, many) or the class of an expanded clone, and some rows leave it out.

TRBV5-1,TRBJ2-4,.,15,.,TGCGCCAGCAGCGTAACGACAGCTAGCAAAAACATTCAGTACTTC,CASSVTTASKNIQYF
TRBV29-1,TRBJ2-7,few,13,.,TGCAGCGTTGTAGGGGGAAACCCCTACGAGCAGTACTTC,CSVVGGNPYEQYF
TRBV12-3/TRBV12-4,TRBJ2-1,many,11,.,TGTGCCAGCGGCGGGGAAAATGAGCAGTTCTTC,CASGGENEQFF
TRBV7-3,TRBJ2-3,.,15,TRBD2,TGTGCCAGCAGCCAGCTAGCGGCGCCTTTAGATACGCAGTATTTT,CASSQLAAPLDTQYF
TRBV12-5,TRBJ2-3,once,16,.,TGTGCTAGTGGTCCGGGGGTAGCGGAGGGGGCAGATACGCAGTATTTT,CASGPGVAEGADTQYF
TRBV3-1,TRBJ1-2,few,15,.,TGTGCCAGCAGCCAAGATTCCGGGGGGGATGGTGGCTACACCTTC,CASSQDSGGDGGYTF
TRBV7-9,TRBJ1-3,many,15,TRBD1,TGTGCCAGCAGCCCGAGGACAGGGCCTGGAAACACCATATATTTT,CASSPRTGPGNTIYF
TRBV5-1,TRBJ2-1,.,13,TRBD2,TGCGCCAGCAGCCCGGGACTAGCATATGAGCAGTTCTTC,CASSPGLAYEQFF
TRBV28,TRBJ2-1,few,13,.,TGTGCCAGCAGACCCCCGGAGGGGGCGAATCAGTTCTTC,CASRPPEGANQFF
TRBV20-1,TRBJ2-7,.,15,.,TGCAGTGCTAGAGCCGCCGGGCTCGTTTCCACCGAGCAGTACTTC,CSARAAGLVSTEQYF
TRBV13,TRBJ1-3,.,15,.,TGTGCCAGCACTAACCTGGGACGCCCGGGGGACACCATATATTTT,CASTNLGRPGDTIYF
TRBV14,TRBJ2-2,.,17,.,TGTGCCAGCAGCCAACCCACCTGGGCAGGGGCAACCGGGGAGCTGTTTTTT,CASSQPTWAGATGELFF
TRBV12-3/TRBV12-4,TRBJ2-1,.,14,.,TGTGCCAGCAGTTTAGGTCGGCCTTACAATGAGCAGTTCTTC,CASSLGRPYNEQFF